Given below is one T cell receptor beta chain in context. Germline and junction disagree at one end, which may indicate a read error. Under the authors' procedure: How many nucleated cells were present was estimated from reference gene primer amplification. Clones were sequenced by immunoSEQ multiplex PCR, and TCRdb holds only the in-frame ones, with some missing. V and J calls and clone size are those listed in that table; D and trimming were worked out from the DNA. The data show about 420,000 clones, 70% to 90% seen once. Germline CDR1 is MRHNA and CDR2 is SNTAGT. The CDR3 loop spans 10 amino acids. Enrollment of patients from Seattle took place during active infection, with longitudinal follow-up. The data were obtained in a study of blood T cell repertoires in COVID-19. Study-level information: Italy, Spain and the United States were the sources of the convalescent and acute COVID-19 samples. PBMCs, B-cell-depleted T cells, or T cells provided the cDNA or gDNA that made up the material.

This clonotype was sampled from a man between 18 and 35 years old with COVID-19, enrolled during active disease. The chain links TRBV6-4 to TRBJ2-5, with TRBD2 identical over 9 bases. Specimen: peripheral blood. CDR3 residues: CAIRGTSMHF. In nucleotides, the CDR3 is TGTGCCATCAGGGGGACTAGCATGCACTTC.